The next 24 T cell receptor beta chains were all read from a single sample in a study of CD8+ T cells in alopecia areata. Treatment in this sample: oral pan-JAK inhibitor, 5-10 mg twice daily. In each case, RNA was isolated and then reverse transcribed into cDNA as the sequencing template. The data were produced by immunoSEQ multiplex PCR, yet TCRdb's version contains in-frame clones alone and is incomplete. The sample lists 170,000 or so clones, 58% seen once, with 10% to 15% in the top ten. Specimen: CD8+ T cells sorted from blood, collected at week 24, from a patient treated with tofacitinib. The receptors stem from a human donor with alopecia areata.

V and J are TRBV5-1 and TRBJ1-1; D not certain. The V end lost 4 bases, the J end lost 6 bases, and 13 bases lay between the germline ends. The length of the CDR3 is 13 residues. Per the germline V gene, CDR1 is SGHRS and CDR2 is YFSETQ. The CDR3 region has the DNA TGCGCCAGCAGCCCCCAGGTAGGGCCTGAAGCTTTCTTT. Its protein product is CASSPQVGPEAFF. The whole variable domain, filled in from reference TRBV5-1 and TRBJ1-1, reads KAGVTQTPRYLIKTRGQQVTLSCSPISGHRSVSWYQQTPGQGLQFLFEYFSETQRNKGNFPGRFSGRQFSNSRSEMNVSTLELGDSALYLCASSPQVGPEAFFGQGTRLTVV.

CDR3: CASSLGSGSYEQYF. The CDR3 DNA is TGTGCCAGCAGCTTGGGGAGCGGCTCCTACGAGCAGTACTTC. The V call is TRBV13, the J call TRBJ2-7, with a weak D call TRBD2 (5 bases). Germline loops: CDR1 PRHDT, CDR2 FYEKMQ (reference sequence). Deletions cut 3 bases from V and 0 bases from J, with 9 bases between. The CDR3 is 14 residues long.

The gene calls are TRBV13 and TRBJ2-5; D is ambiguous. The V and J ends lost 7 bases and 1 base respectively, with 19 bases between them. The germline CDR1 and CDR2 sequences are PRHDT and FYEKMQ (reference sequence). This CDR3 region has 16 residues. The CDR3 sequence: CASTSGIEASQETQYF. CDR3 in DNA: TGTGCCAGCACGTCGGGTATCGAAGCCAGCCAAGAGACCCAGTACTTC.

The chain is built from TRBV13 and TRBJ2-7, with D unresolved. The V and J ends lost 5 bases and 6 bases respectively, with 8 bases between them. The CDR3 is 11 residues long. Germline V gene data show CDR1 as PRHDT and CDR2 as FYEKMQ (reference sequence). The CDR3 DNA reads TGTGCCAGCAGCGTAGCTAGCGAGCAGTACTTC. Its protein is CASSVASEQYF.

The chain carries TRBV29-1 and TRBJ2-2, with D uncertain. The V and J ends lost 3 bases and 6 bases respectively, with 2 bases between them. This CDR3 contains 10 residues. Germline CDR1 is SQVTM and CDR2 is ANQGSEA. The CDR3 bases are TGCAGCGTTGACGCCGGGGAGCTGTTTTTT. This codes for CSVDAGELFF.

This chain links TRBV20-1 with TRBJ1-1; no clear D. The V and J ends lost 6 bases and 6 bases respectively, with 11 bases between them. CDR1 and CDR2 (germline): DFQATT, SNEGSKA (reference sequence). The CDR3 sequence is 11 residues long. CDR3 amino acids: CSAPIGPEAFF. The CDR3 region has the DNA TGCAGTGCCCCCATAGGGCCTGAAGCTTTCTTT.

The CDR3 region is CASSELYLAGSSYEQYF. In nucleotides, the CDR3 is TGTGCCAGCAGTGAATTGTACCTAGCGGGGAGCTCCTACGAGCAGTACTTC. V gene TRBV2 combines with J gene TRBJ2-7; 9 bases are shared with TRBD2. The V segment lost 2 bases and the J segment 0 bases; nucleotides outside the gene matches: 8. This CDR3 region has 17 residues. Germline V gene lookup returns CDR1 SNHLY and CDR2 FYNNEI.

The CDR3 DNA reads as TGTGCCAGCAGGTCCGGGACAGGGTCTGACAATTCACCCCTCCACTTT. This encodes CASRSGTGSDNSPLHF. The J gene is TRBJ1-6, the V gene TRBV7-6, with TRBD1 matching 9 bases. The CDR3 extends over 16 amino acids. Per germline, CDR1 SGHVS and CDR2 FNYEAQ. J gave up 7 bases and V 6 bases, and 10 bases lay outside the gene matches.

Note on this clone: This same CDR3 is encoded by further DNA sequences in the sample. The CDR3 DNA reads TGTGCCAGCAGCCGGGTAGACATTAACTATGGCTACACCTTC. Amino acids: CASSRVDINYGYTF. V is TRBV7-9 and J is TRBJ1-2; no definite D call. Looked up from germline, CDR1 is SEHNR and CDR2 is FQNEAQ (reference sequence). Trimming stripped 5 bases from V and 1 base from J, with 11 bases between. CDR3 length: 14 residues.

This clone was detected a few times. The chain couples TRBV5-6 to TRBJ2-7; no definite D call. CDR1 SGHDT and CDR2 YYEEEE come from the germline V gene. Trimming cost V 9 bases and J 0 bases, with 13 bases left between them. This CDR3 comprises 13 residues. The CDR3 nucleotides are TGTGCCACCCGTCCCCCCGACTCCTACGAGCAGTACTTC. It translates to CATRPPDSYEQYF.

The V call is TRBV6-6, the J call TRBJ2-3; D call uncertain. This CDR3 comprises 15 residues. The V gene lost 0 bases and the J gene lost 5 bases, with 12 bases spanning the gap. Germline values: CDR1 MNHNY, CDR2 SVGAGI (reference sequence). CDR3 residues: CASSYSATLQDTQYF. The CDR3 DNA reads TGTGCCAGCAGTTACTCTGCGACCTTACAAGATACGCAGTATTTT.

The chain couples TRBV11-2 to TRBJ2-4; perhaps TRBD2 as D (7 bases). Germline V gene sequence: CDR1 SGHAT, CDR2 FQNNGV. This CDR3 has 17 amino acids. V lost 7 bases and J 1 base, leaving 20 bases between the germline ends. The CDR3 sequence is CASTTGRGGPAKNIQYF. The CDR3 DNA reads TGTGCCAGCACCACAGGAAGGGGGGGGCCGGCCAAAAACATTCAGTACTTC. The whole variable domain, filled in from reference TRBV11-2 and TRBJ2-4, reads EAGVAQSPRYKIIEKRQSVAFWCNPISGHATLYWYQQILGQGPKLLIQFQNNGVVDDSQLPKDRFSAERLKGVDSTLKIQPAKLEDSAVYLCASTTGRGGPAKNIQYFGAGTRLSVL.

The V call is TRBV9, the J call TRBJ2-6; no definite D call. Per the germline V gene, CDR1 is SGDLS and CDR2 is YYNGEE. This CDR3 region has 15 residues. V was cut by 0 bases and J by 0 bases, with 4 bases left in between. CDR3 region: CASSVASSGANVLTF. In DNA form, the CDR3 reads TGTGCCAGCAGCGTAGCCAGCTCTGGGGCCAACGTCCTGACTTTC.

This clone was counted only a few times. The chain joins TRBV29-1 to TRBJ2-3, with TRBD2 matching 10 bases. Germline CDR1 SQVTM, CDR2 ANQGSEA. The V and J ends lost 7 bases and 1 base, in that order; junction bases with no gene match: 8. The CDR3 length is 15 residues. This chain's CDR3 is CSELAGPLGTDTQYF. The CDR3, as DNA: TGCAGCGAACTAGCGGGGCCCCTCGGCACAGATACGCAGTATTTT.

V is TRBV27 and J is TRBJ1-2, with D perhaps TRBD1 (6 bases). Trimming stripped 2 bases from V and 8 bases from J, with 12 bases between. CDR1 is MNHEY, CDR2 SMNVEV, per germline (reference sequence). The CDR3 totals 13 residues. The CDR3 is CASSLMGAEGYTF. The CDR3 DNA reads as TGTGCCAGCAGTTTAATGGGGGCGGAGGGCTACACCTTC.

This clone was observed many times. V usage is TRBV11-1 and J usage is TRBJ1-1; D gene ambiguous. Per the germline V gene, CDR1 is SGHAT and CDR2 is FQDESV (reference sequence). Trimming shortened V by 1 base and J by 1 base, and 7 bases separated the two germline ends. The CDR3 covers 14 residues. The CDR3 sequence is CASSLDIPNTEAFF. For the CDR3, the DNA is TGTGCCAGCAGCTTAGATATCCCGAACACTGAAGCTTTCTTT. Combining the CDR3 with reference TRBV11-1 and TRBJ1-1 gives the whole variable domain EAEVAQSPRYKITEKSQAVAFWCDPISGHATLYWYRQILGQGPELLVQFQDESVVDDSQLPKDRFSAERLKGVDSTLKIQPAELGDSAMYLCASSLDIPNTEAFFGQGTRLTVV.

This sequence joins TRBV5-1 and TRBJ1-4; D not certain. CDR1 SGHRS and CDR2 YFSETQ come from the germline V gene. Trimming pared 4 bases from V and 0 bases from J, leaving 10 bases between. CDR3 length equals 15 residues. The CDR3, as DNA: TGCGCCAGCAGCCGTTCGGGAGCAACTAATGAAAAACTGTTTTTT. Encoded protein: CASSRSGATNEKLFF.

This clone appeared a few times. The rearrangement uses TRBV29-1 and TRBJ2-3, with D possibly TRBD1 on 6 matching bases. V was pared by 2 bases and J by 3 bases, with 21 bases between. The CDR3 contains 17 residues. Per the germline V gene, CDR1 is SQVTM and CDR2 is ANQGSEA. The CDR3 loop is CSVERVGDRFRTDTQYF. The CDR3 coding sequence is TGCAGCGTTGAACGGGTGGGAGACAGGTTCAGGACAGATACGCAGTATTTT.

The chain has TRBV7-8 and TRBJ2-7; no firm D call. V lost 0 bases to trimming and J lost 0 bases, with 18 bases between them. From germline, CDR1 is SGHVS and CDR2 FQNEAQ. The CDR3 consists of 18 residues. The CDR3 bases are TGTGCCAGCAGCTTAGCCTCGCCCCTGGTCTCTAGCTCCTACGAGCAGTACTTC. The encoded protein is CASSLASPLVSSSYEQYF.

This chain uses TRBV29-1 with TRBJ2-7, with D possibly being TRBD1 (6 bases). The V gene's germline CDR1 is SQVTM and CDR2 ANQGSEA. V was shortened by 2 bases and J by 1 base, with 9 bases between the two germline ends. The CDR3 has 13 residues. The CDR3 DNA is TGCAGCGTTGAAACCGGACAGTCCTACGAGCAGTACTTC. Translation gives CSVETGQSYEQYF.

V usage is TRBV5-6 and J usage is TRBJ2-5, with 7 positions matching TRBD2. There are 12 residues in the CDR3. J was trimmed by 11 bases and V by 4 bases; bases with no gene match: 8. The germline CDR1 and CDR2 sequences are SGHDT and YYEEEE. CDR3 residues: CASSVGRREQYF. In DNA form, the CDR3 reads TGTGCCAGCAGCGTGGGACGGCGGGAGCAGTACTTC.

This clone was observed a handful of times. This chain links TRBV15 with TRBJ2-5; D is possibly TRBD2 (6 bases). The CDR3 totals 14 residues. The germline V and J ends were trimmed by 3 bases and 2 bases, with 10 bases remaining between them. Germline V lookup: CDR1 LNHNV, CDR2 YYDKDF (reference sequence). The CDR3 spells CATSRRDGQETQYF. The CDR3 DNA reads as TGTGCCACCAGCAGGCGGGACGGACAAGAGACCCAGTACTTC.

This clone was observed once. CDR3 DNA: TGTGCCAGCAGCACCGGGGCGGTCAGAGCTGAAGCTTTCTTT. Translating gives CASSTGAVRAEAFF. V and J are TRBV27 and TRBJ1-1, with D perhaps matching TRBD1 (5 bases). This CDR3 has 14 amino acids. Between the trimmed V and J ends, which lost 6 bases and 6 bases, there was a span of 17 bases. The V gene's germline CDR1 is MNHEY and CDR2 SMNVEV (reference sequence).

V gene TRBV29-1 combines with J gene TRBJ2-7, with no clear D. V was pared by 2 bases and J by 5 bases, with 16 bases between. The germline gives CDR1 SQVTM, CDR2 ANQGSEA. The CDR3 is made up of 14 amino acids. CDR3 region: CSVEIGINPNEQYF. CDR3 DNA sequence: TGCAGCGTTGAAATAGGGATTAATCCGAACGAGCAGTACTTC.